The TCR beta chain described here comes from a study of T cells in Graves' hyperthyroidism and ophthalmopathy. Using RNA transcripts as the source, TCR beta CDR3 regions were amplified. HTBI primers were the set used in a first-round RT-PCR of the TCR CDR3. Via MiXCR, TCRdb re-called the multiplex PCR reads, giving one row per CDR3 protein. Here the sample spans about 520,000 distinct CDR3 sequences, about 24% being singletons. Germline values: CDR1 DFQATT, CDR2 SNEGSKA (reference sequence). The CDR3 spans 13 residues. Trimming removed 0 bases from V and 3 bases from J, with 9 bases in between. The V call is TRBV20-1, the J call TRBJ2-7; weak D call: TRBD2 (6 bases). The receptor's source is a woman in her twenties or thirties with Graves' ophthalmopathy. The sequencing sample was made of blood. The CDR3 region has the DNA TGCAGTGCTAGAGATGCGGGGTACTACGAGCAGTACTTC. Its protein is CSARDAGYYEQYF.